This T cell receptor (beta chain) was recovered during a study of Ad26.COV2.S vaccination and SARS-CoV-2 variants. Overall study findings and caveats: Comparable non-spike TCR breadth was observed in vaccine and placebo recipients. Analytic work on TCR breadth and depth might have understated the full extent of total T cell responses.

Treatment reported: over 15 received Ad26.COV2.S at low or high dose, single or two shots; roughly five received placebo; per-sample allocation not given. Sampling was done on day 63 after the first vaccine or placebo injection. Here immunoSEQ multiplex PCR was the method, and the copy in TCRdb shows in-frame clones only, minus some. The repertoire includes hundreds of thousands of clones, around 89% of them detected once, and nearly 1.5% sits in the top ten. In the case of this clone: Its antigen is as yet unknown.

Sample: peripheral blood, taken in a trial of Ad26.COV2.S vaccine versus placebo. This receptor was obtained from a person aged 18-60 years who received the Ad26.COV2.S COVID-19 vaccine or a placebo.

CDR3 residues: CATSGAGTGNTDTQYF. CDR3 nucleotide sequence: TGTGCCACCAGTGGTGCCGGGACAGGGAACACAGATACGCAGTATTTT. The rearrangement uses TRBV24-1 and TRBJ2-3; 9 positions match TRBD1. The germline gives CDR1 KGHDR, CDR2 SFDVKD. V lost 5 bases, J lost 2 bases, and 7 bases stayed unmatched. The CDR3 is 16 residues long.